This is a list of T cell receptor beta chains from one sample in a study of T cell responses to AZD1222 COVID-19 vaccine. Generated by immunoSEQ multiplex PCR, the TCRdb table keeps only in-frame clones and is missing some. The sample has about 120,000 clones, about nine tenths seen once; the top ten hold around 7.2%. This specimen was peripheral blood, taken on day 0 of AZD1222 vaccination. All receptors derive from an adult in good health. CDR3s include the opening cysteine and the closing phenylalanine or tryptophan.

>TRBV28|TRBJ2-1
CATDPGPPIYEQFF
>TRBV12-5|TRBJ2-3
CASAQTYTDTQYF
>TRBV18|TRBJ2-3
CASSPSGGSADTQYF
>TRBV28|TRBJ1-2
CASSLRANYGYTF
>TRBV7-3|TRBJ2-5
CASSDPGETQYF
>TRBV2|TRBJ1-2
CASMGDRPKGYTF
>TRBV3-1/TRBV3-2|TRBJ1-1
CASTPKGQSNTEAFF
>TRBV12-3/TRBV12-4|TRBJ2-4
CASSLSGSNIQYF
>TRBV7-2|TRBJ1-3
CASSLGSSSGNTIYF
>TRBV20-1|TRBJ1-6
CSASIRAGFSSYNSPLHF
>TRBV29-1|TRBJ2-1
CSVPPSGSHNEQFF
>TRBV10-3|TRBJ1-2
CAISERDGYTF
>TRBV21-1|TRBJ1-5
CASSGRGISQPQHF
>TRBV3-1/TRBV3-2|TRBJ2-7
CASNDRGTSYEQYF
>TRBV7-5|TRBJ2-1
CARMRLAAYNEQFF
>TRBV28|TRBJ1-2
CASSSPGYGYTF
>TRBV11-3|TRBJ2-7
CASSLGTGPYEQYF
>TRBV14|TRBJ2-7
CASSQGPGAYEQYF
>TRBV19|TRBJ1-1
CASRETGILTEAFF
>TRBV15|TRBJ1-6
CATSRDGTGGSRVRYSPLHF
>TRBV19|TRBJ2-5
CASSIPGLETQYF
>TRBV7-8|TRBJ1-4
CASGTFHLGQATNEKLFF
>TRBV7-9|TRBJ2-3
CASSLLDSRDTQYF
>TRBV6-5|TRBJ1-1
CASSYTTNTEAFF
>TRBV7-2|TRBJ2-1
CASSRDATSGRNEQFF
>TRBV29-1|TRBJ1-2
CSVGAGERVDYGYTF
>TRBV5-1|TRBJ2-2
CASSLTGMTGELFF
>TRBV2|TRBJ2-6
CASTPLSSGANVLTF
>TRBV28|TRBJ1-1
CASSSQGLDTEAFF
>TRBV28|TRBJ1-1
CASSGQGMYTEAFF
>TRBV4-1|TRBJ1-4
CASSPGRATNEKLFF
>TRBV28|TRBJ1-4
CASSRQGVFEKLFF
>TRBV7-2|TRBJ1-2
CASSHIPGPSNYGYTF
>TRBV19|TRBJ2-1
CASSTLAGPPDNEQFF
>TRBV21-1|TRBJ2-2
CASSKGGGDRNTGELFF
>TRBV7-9|TRBJ1-3
CASSPQGGQDTIYF